A single sample gave rise to the 9 T cell receptor beta chains below, sequenced in a study of identical twins. A single record per CDR3 protein comes from TCRdb applying MiXCR to the 5' RACE reads. In the table there are some 500,000 distinct CDR3 sequences, around 20% of which are singletons. These data were also filed under a second study, of T cells expressing NK-cell markers.

The sequenced material came from CD4+ T cells sorted from blood. The source of these receptors is a woman younger than 30 in good health.

This clonotype was observed a handful of times. CDR3 nucleotide sequence: TGTGCCAGCAGTCCCCGGGTGGCCTACAATCAGCCCCAGCATTTT. Its protein product is CASSPRVAYNQPQHF. The chain combines TRBV7-8 with TRBJ1-5; D not resolved. V was trimmed by 6 bases and J by 3 bases, leaving 15 bases between them. This CDR3 spans 15 amino acids. CDR1 SGHVS and CDR2 FQNEAQ come from the germline V gene. The whole variable domain, remainder taken from reference TRBV7-8 and TRBJ1-5, is GAGVSQSPRYKVAKRGQDVALRCDPISGHVSLFWYQQALGQGPEFLTYFQNEAQLDKSGLPSDRFFAERPEGSVSTLKIQRTQQEDSAVYLCASSPRVAYNQPQHFGDGTRLSIL.

DNA for the CDR3: TGTGCCAGCAGCGTAGACGGCAGGACAGGGGGCATATACGAGCAGTACTTC. Translation gives CASSVDGRTGGIYEQYF. The chain links TRBV9 to TRBJ2-7, with 11 nucleotides matching TRBD1. V was clipped by 0 bases and J by 4 bases; unmatched bases: 9. CDR3 length: 17 amino acids. In germline, CDR1 is SGDLS, CDR2 YYNGEE.

The rearrangement links TRBV6-5 to TRBJ2-7; TRBD2 might be the D (6 bases). The V end lost 0 bases, the J end lost 3 bases, and 12 bases lay between the germline ends. The CDR3 is made up of 15 amino acids. Germline V gene data show CDR1 as MNHEY and CDR2 as SVGAGI. CDR3: CASSYSTGVGYEQYF. CDR3 in DNA: TGTGCCAGCAGTTACTCTACGGGGGTTGGCTACGAGCAGTACTTC.

The sample holds a few counts of this clonotype. The chain recombines TRBV6-5 with TRBJ2-3, with a possible D match to TRBD2 (6 bases). Germline V CDR1 and CDR2: MNHEY, SVGAGI. The CDR3 extends over 14 amino acids. V lost 2 bases and J lost 1, with 7 bases in between. CDR3 sequence reads: CASSYKRGTDTQYF. As DNA, the CDR3 is TGTGCCAGCAGTTACAAGCGGGGCACAGATACGCAGTATTTT.

This chain joins TRBV12-3 or TRBV12-4 and TRBJ1-1, with TRBD1 as a possible D gene (5 bases). V was clipped by 4 bases and J by 5 bases, with 11 bases between them. The CDR3 runs 13 residues. CDR3 sequence: CASSWGRETEAFF. CDR3 sequence (DNA): TGTGCCAGCAGTTGGGGGAGAGAAACTGAAGCTTTCTTT.

This clonotype showed up just a few times. The chain uses TRBV5-1 and TRBJ1-4; D ambiguous. Per the germline V gene, CDR1 is SGHRS and CDR2 is YFSETQ. V lost 1 base and J lost 4, with 8 bases in between. The CDR3 consists of 14 residues. The chain's CDR3 is CASSLLYSNEKLFF. CDR3 coding DNA: TGCGCCAGCAGCTTGCTGTACAGTAATGAAAAACTGTTTTTT.

This clonotype was seen only a few times. The chain couples TRBV7-3 to TRBJ2-3; perhaps TRBD2 as D (6 bases). The V end lost 6 bases, the J end lost 6 bases, and 16 bases lay between the germline ends. This CDR3 is built from 14 residues. From germline, CDR1 is SGHTA and CDR2 FQGTGA. CDR3 sequence: CASRGTGDRDTQYF. The DNA for the CDR3 is TGTGCCAGCAGGGGAACGGGAGACCGGGATACGCAGTATTTT.

In this sample, this clonotype turned up a few times. V gene TRBV27 combines with J gene TRBJ2-3, with 7 bases fitting TRBD2. The germline gives CDR1 MNHEY, CDR2 SMNVEV (reference sequence). This CDR3 has 14 amino acids. After removal of 5 bases from V and 4 bases from J, the junction contained 6 bases not matched to a gene. This CDR3 is CASSPQREPDTQYF. CDR3 DNA: TGTGCCAGCAGTCCCCAGCGGGAACCAGATACGCAGTATTTT.

The chain has TRBV15 and TRBJ2-5; possibly TRBD1 or TRBD2 for D (6 bases each). Per germline, CDR1 LNHNV and CDR2 YYDKDF (reference sequence). V lost 5 bases, J lost 0 bases, and 19 bases lay in between. This CDR3 is built from 17 residues. This CDR3 is CATSPPTGALYQETQYF. The CDR3 DNA sequence: TGTGCCACCAGCCCTCCGACGGGGGCCCTGTACCAAGAGACCCAGTACTTC.